The 19 T cell receptor beta chains presented below share a single source sample, sequenced in a study of patients and donors after allogeneic stem cell transplantation. TCRdb redid the calling of the RT-PCR reads with MiXCR, one entry per CDR3 protein. The data show approximately 200,000 distinct CDR3 sequences, around two fifths seen once. The sequencing sample was made of blood, either unsorted or a sorted T cell fraction (not recorded which). The origin of the receptors is a human donor who was either an allogeneic HSCT recipient or a stem cell or donor lymphocyte infusion donor (not recorded which). It is not recorded whose cells these are; they may come from a transplant donor.

This rearrangement joins TRBV4-3 to TRBJ1-2, with a possible D match to TRBD1 (5 bases). Germline V lookup: CDR1 LGHNA, CDR2 YSLEER. Trimming left V 0 bases short and J 5 bases short, with 13 bases between. The CDR3 has 15 amino acids. This chain's CDR3 is CASSQDGGFAYGYTF. CDR3 DNA: TGCGCCAGCAGCCAAGATGGGGGGTTTGCATATGGCTACACCTTC.

In its sample, this clonotype was seen a few times. CDR3 sequence (DNA): TGTGCCACGGGGACACAGATCAACACTGAAGCTTTCTTT. Protein: CATGTQINTEAFF. The V gene is TRBV10-3, the J gene TRBJ1-1; D may be TRBD1 (6 bases). Per the germline V gene, CDR1 is ENHRY and CDR2 is SYGVKD. This CDR3 is 13 amino acids long. Between the trimmed V and J ends, which lost 10 bases and 2 bases, there was a span of 14 bases.

The gene calls are TRBV7-2 and TRBJ2-6, with 7 bases identical to TRBD1. The CDR3 sequence is 17 residues long. The germline CDR1 and CDR2 sequences are SGHTA and FQGNSA. The V segment lost 5 bases and the J segment 0 bases; nucleotides outside the gene matches: 7. The CDR3 reads CASSPGQYTSGANVLTF. DNA of the CDR3: TGTGCCAGCAGCCCGGGACAGTACACCTCTGGGGCCAACGTCCTGACTTTC.

The CDR3 protein is CASSGQGPLGYTF. The CDR3 nucleotides read TGTGCCAGCAGCGGACAGGGACCTCTGGGCTACACCTTC. V usage is TRBV6-5 and J usage is TRBJ1-2, with TRBD1 matching over 8 bases. Germline V CDR1 and CDR2: MNHEY, SVGAGI. J was trimmed by 8 bases and V by 6 bases; bases with no gene match: 8. The CDR3 has 13 residues.

This clonotype has more than one count but fewer than ten. The V and J genes are TRBV7-2 and TRBJ2-1; 10 nucleotides agree with TRBD2. The length of the CDR3 is 14 residues. Germline V gene sequence: CDR1 SGHTA, CDR2 FQGNSA. The J segment lost 6 bases and the V segment lost 4 bases, leaving 3 bases of the junction unmatched. This CDR3 is CASSYPSGSNEQFF. The CDR3 nucleotides are TGTGCCAGCAGCTACCCTAGCGGGAGCAATGAGCAGTTCTTC.

V is TRBV20-1 and J is TRBJ1-2, with 8 bases that match TRBD1. Germline loops: CDR1 DFQATT, CDR2 SNEGSKA (reference sequence). With V trimmed by 0 bases and J by 0 bases, 12 bases remained unmatched. CDR3 length: 18 amino acids. The CDR3 DNA is TGCAGTGCTAGAGATGTCCGGGACAGGTTCGTGGCTAACTATGGCTACACCTTC. Amino acid sequence: CSARDVRDRFVANYGYTF.

This clonotype came up a few times. The chain joins TRBV12-3 or TRBV12-4 to TRBJ1-5, with D maybe TRBD1 (5 bases). The V and J ends lost 2 bases and 1 base respectively, with 9 bases between them. The CDR3 has 15 amino acids. As DNA, the CDR3 is TGTGCCAGCAGTTTAAGGGGACTGAGCAATCAGCCCCAGCATTTT. Residues: CASSLRGLSNQPQHF.

The DNA for the CDR3 is TGCGCCAGCAACACCCCGCCTAGCGGGTACAATGAGCAGTTCTTC. Its protein product is CASNTPPSGYNEQFF. This chain joins TRBV10-2 and TRBJ2-1; 8 nucleotides align to TRBD2. The CDR3 spans 15 residues. The ends lost 7 bases at V and 4 bases at J; junction bases unmatched: 9. CDR1 and CDR2 from the germline V gene are WSHSY and SAAADI.

This clonotype was counted at least ten times. The chain has TRBV7-2 and TRBJ1-1; D is undetermined. CDR3 length equals 13 residues. V was pared by 2 bases and J by 1 base, with 5 bases between. Germline CDR1 SGHTA, CDR2 FQGNSA. The CDR3 is CASSLRANTEAFF. As DNA, the CDR3 is TGTGCCAGCAGCTTAAGGGCGAACACTGAAGCTTTCTTT.

The gene calls are TRBV12-3 or TRBV12-4 and TRBJ2-1, with 8 bases lining up with TRBD2. This CDR3 region has 15 residues. With V trimmed by 1 base and J by 4 bases, 3 bases remained unmatched. Here the CDR3 DNA reads TGTGCCAGCAGTTTAGTAGCGGGATCATACAATGAGCAGTTCTTC. It encodes CASSLVAGSYNEQFF.

V and J are TRBV10-2 and TRBJ2-1; D possibly matches TRBD1 or TRBD2 (5 bases each). CDR1 is WSHSY, CDR2 SAAADI, per germline. There are 15 residues in the CDR3. Trimming cost V 6 bases and J 14 bases, with 26 bases left between them. CDR3 nucleotide sequence: TGCGCCAGCAGAGAGGACTTATACGCCCCAGGGATTGAGTTCTTC. Protein product: CASREDLYAPGIEFF.

This clonotype was detected a few times. The V gene is TRBV3-1, the J gene TRBJ2-1; 10 bases map to TRBD2. This CDR3 has 14 residues. Germline V gene sequence: CDR1 LGHDT, CDR2 YNNKEL (reference sequence). J was trimmed by 9 bases and V by 4 bases; bases with no gene match: 6. The CDR3 nucleotides are TGTGCCAGCAGCCTTTTCCTAGCGGGAGCTGAGCAGTTCTTC. Amino acids: CASSLFLAGAEQFF.

The V gene is TRBV29-1, the J gene TRBJ2-7; TRBD1 matches 9 bases. V lost 6 bases to trimming and J lost 1 base; unmatched junction nucleotides: 7. The CDR3 covers 14 residues. In germline, CDR1 is SQVTM, CDR2 ANQGSEA. CDR3 amino acids: CSVLRDRASYEQYF. As DNA, the CDR3 is TGCAGCGTGCTAAGGGACAGGGCTTCCTACGAGCAGTACTTC.

This chain joins TRBV29-1 and TRBJ2-2; TRBD2 agrees at 8 bases. The CDR3 extends over 13 amino acids. Trimming removed 8 bases from V and 7 bases from J; junction bases left unmatched: 9. The V gene's germline CDR1 is SQVTM and CDR2 ANQGSEA. CDR3 in amino acids: CSLQRELGGELFF. The CDR3 nucleotides read TGCAGCTTACAGCGGGAGCTGGGCGGGGAGCTGTTTTTT.

Notes on this clonotype: Germline is not matched at one junction end, which may reflect a read error. This chain connects TRBV20-1 to TRBJ1-1; D unresolved. The CDR3 covers 13 residues. Germline CDR1 and CDR2: DFQATT and SNEGSKA (reference sequence). The CDR3 nucleotides read TGCAGTGCTAGGGAACTCGTGAAGACTGAAGCTTTCTTT. It encodes CSARELVKTEAFF.

Of note for this clonotype: The junction shows a germline mismatch at one end, possibly a read error. This sequence joins TRBV5-1 and TRBJ1-1; D gene ambiguous. CDR1 and CDR2 from the germline V gene are SGHRS and YFSETQ. The CDR3 length is 13 residues. CDR3 nucleotide sequence: TGCGCCAGCAGCTCCGAAATGAACACTAAAGCTTTCTTT. It yields the protein CASSSEMNTKAFF.

The chain combines TRBV12-3 or TRBV12-4 with TRBJ2-3; 7 positions agree with TRBD2. The V segment lost 7 bases and the J segment 3 bases; nucleotides outside the gene matches: 10. The CDR3 runs to 15 residues. In nucleotides, the CDR3 is TGTGCCAGCACCCCTCTGGGGGGGAAGACAGATACGCAGTATTTT. Protein sequence: CASTPLGGKTDTQYF.

This rearrangement joins TRBV18 to TRBJ1-2; maybe TRBD1 (6 bases). With 1 base removed from V and 6 bases from J, the gap between germline ends came to 18 bases. From germline, CDR1 is KGHSH and CDR2 LQKENI. The CDR3 contains 16 residues. CDR3 region: CASSPRGQTSSDGYTF. CDR3 nucleotides: TGTGCCAGCTCACCACGGGGGCAGACCAGTTCGGATGGCTACACCTTC.

The rearrangement joins TRBV4-2 to TRBJ1-1, with TRBD1 matching over 8 bases. The CDR3 loop spans 16 amino acids. After removal of 6 bases from V and 4 bases from J, the junction contained 13 bases not matched to a gene. Germline V gene data show CDR1 as LGHNA and CDR2 as YNFKEQ. DNA of the CDR3: TGTGCCAGCAGGCCCGGACAGGGTGTTAGTGGCACTGAAGCTTTCTTT. This encodes CASRPGQGVSGTEAFF.